These 2 T cell receptor beta chains originate from one sample sequenced in a study of blood T cell repertoires in COVID-19. Sequencing used immunoSEQ multiplex PCR; TCRdb keeps in-frame clones, though not all of them. There are 90,000 to 120,000 clones in the sample; approximately 90% occur only once, and roughly 0.97% lies in the top ten. Material: peripheral blood. All receptors derive from a man between 60 and 75 years old with acute or convalescent COVID-19.

The chain recombines TRBV5-4 with TRBJ1-2; no definite D call. Trimming pared 1 base from V and 0 bases from J, leaving 10 bases between. CDR3 length: 15 amino acids. Per the germline V gene, CDR1 is SGHNT and CDR2 is YYREEE (reference sequence). The CDR3 here is CASSLRGGSNYGYTF. The DNA for the CDR3 is TGTGCCAGCAGCTTGCGGGGAGGATCTAACTATGGCTACACCTTC.

The V gene is TRBV19, the J gene TRBJ2-1; 9 bases match TRBD2. This CDR3 has 15 amino acids. Germline lookup yields CDR1 LNHDA and CDR2 SQIVND (reference sequence). V shed 5 bases and J 4 bases; nucleotides not matched to a gene: 6. The CDR3 nucleotides read TGTGCCAGTAGTGCTCCTAGCGGGATGTACAATGAGCAGTTCTTC. Amino acids: CASSAPSGMYNEQFF.